A selection of T cell receptor beta chains follows, all from one sample in a study of T cell responses to AZD1222 COVID-19 vaccine. The table came from immunoSEQ multiplex PCR; TCRdb's copy has only in-frame clones and leaves some out. The sample consists of around 160,000 clones, roughly 88% of them appearing once. Material: peripheral blood, obtained on day 0 of AZD1222 vaccination. The receptors shown here come from an adult in good health. Each CDR3 is given with its conserved first and last residue. Each record gives: D gene, J gene, V gene, clone size, CDR3 protein, CDR3 DNA. The D gene is left open where the match is weak. Not every row has a clone size; where given, it reads once, few, many or a size class.

. TRBJ2-2 TRBV29-1 . CSVTVNTGELFF TGCAGCGTTACAGTGAACACCGGGGAGCTGTTTTTT
. TRBJ1-3 TRBV9 . CASTRGGGGSGNTIYF TGTGCCAGCACGAGGGGTGGTGGTGGCTCTGGAAACACCATATATTTT
. TRBJ1-1 TRBV10-3 . CAISEPQGTEAFF TGTGCCATCAGTGAGCCTCAGGGAACTGAAGCTTTCTTT
. TRBJ1-5 TRBV4-2 . CASSQGQRNQPQHF TGTGCCAGCAGCCAAGGGCAGCGCAATCAGCCCCAGCATTTT
. TRBJ2-1 TRBV3-1/TRBV3-2 . CASTLSGGAYNEQFF TGTGCCAGCACTCTCTCGGGCGGGGCCTACAATGAGCAGTTCTTC
TRBD1 TRBJ1-1 TRBV29-1 . CSVSGQGAWGEAFF TGCAGCGTTTCCGGACAGGGGGCTTGGGGTGAAGCTTTCTTT
. TRBJ2-3 TRBV7-3 . CASSPRPGTDTQYF TGTGCCAGCAGCCCAAGGCCCGGGACAGATACGCAGTATTTT
. TRBJ2-7 TRBV18 few CASSPGPGAGVYEQYF TGTGCCAGCTCACCCGGCCCAGGGGCGGGAGTCTACGAGCAGTACTTC
TRBD1 TRBJ1-2 TRBV13 . CASSSPLTNRGNYGYTF TGTGCCAGCAGCTCCCCCTTGACCAACAGGGGAAACTATGGCTACACCTTC
TRBD1 TRBJ2-7 TRBV18 . CASSPRGPRTGAYEQYF TGTGCCAGCTCACCAAGGGGCCCTAGGACAGGGGCCTACGAGCAGTACTTC
TRBD1 TRBJ2-3 TRBV14 once CASSQLHGTGGNTDTQYF TGTGCCAGCAGCCAACTCCACGGCACAGGGGGAAACACAGATACGCAGTATTTT
TRBD2 TRBJ2-5 TRBV7-9 . CASSLGSSGQETQYF TGTGCCAGCAGCTTGGGTTCTAGCGGGCAAGAGACCCAGTACTTC
TRBD2 TRBJ2-7 TRBV6-1 . CASSEAAGASYEQYF TGTGCCAGCAGTGAAGCAGCGGGGGCCTCCTACGAGCAGTACTTC
TRBD1 TRBJ1-5 TRBV19 once CATGGQGVQPQHF TGTGCCACTGGGGGACAGGGTGTTCAGCCCCAGCATTTT
. TRBJ1-4 TRBV7-2 . CASSPGRFLKLFF TGTGCCAGCAGCCCTGGGCGGTTTCTGAAACTGTTTTTT
. TRBJ1-2 TRBV4-1 . CASSQDTGVYGYTF TGCGCCAGCAGCCAAGATACCGGGGTCTATGGCTACACCTTC
. TRBJ1-2 TRBV7-2 . CASSLLRTDGYTF TGTGCCAGCAGCCTACTGAGAACTGATGGCTACACCTTC
. TRBJ2-5 TRBV3-1/TRBV3-2 . CASSQDLGKETQYF TGTGCCAGCAGCCAAGATCTAGGGAAAGAGACCCAGTACTTC
TRBD1 TRBJ1-6 TRBV19 . CASSPGDRMGKDNSPLHF TGTGCCAGTAGCCCTGGGGACAGGATGGGGAAGGATAATTCACCCCTCCACTTT
TRBD2 TRBJ2-1 TRBV4-1 . CASSQEECSGGGNEQFF TGCGCCAGCAGCCAAGAAGAATGCAGCGGGGGTGGGAATGAGCAGTTCTTC
. TRBJ1-2 TRBV6-2/TRBV6-3 . CASSRTVLSYTF TGTGCCAGCAGTAGGACGGTGCTTAGCTACACCTTC
. TRBJ1-2 TRBV7-2 . CASSLGPGYTF TGTGCCAGCAGCTTAGGGCCCGGCTACACCTTC
. TRBJ1-5 TRBV19 . CASSSTGYQPQHF TGTGCCAGTAGTTCTACAGGGTACCAGCCCCAGCATTTT
TRBD1 TRBJ1-6 TRBV30 . CAWSISGTGGSPLHF TGTGCCTGGAGTATTTCCGGGACAGGTGGGTCACCCCTCCACTTT
. TRBJ2-7 TRBV19 . CASTPTDTYEQYF TGTGCCAGTACCCCCACAGACACCTACGAGCAGTACTTC
. TRBJ1-1 TRBV5-1 once CASSRTNTEAFF TGCGCCAGCAGCCGGACGAACACTGAAGCTTTCTTT
TRBD1 TRBJ1-1 TRBV5-5 . CASSIHPGQLNIEAFF TGTGCCAGCAGCATACACCCGGGACAGCTAAATATTGAAGCTTTCTTT
. TRBJ1-5 TRBV5-8 . CASSLGVGLNQPQHF TGTGCCAGCAGCCTGGGGGTGGGGCTCAATCAGCCCCAGCATTTT
TRBD1 TRBJ1-2 TRBV7-3 . CASSANTGVYGYTF TGTGCCAGCAGCGCGAATACAGGGGTCTATGGCTACACCTTC
TRBD1 TRBJ1-2 TRBV7-8 few CASSKRFPGTGSGNYGYTF TGTGCCAGCAGCAAAAGATTTCCGGGGACAGGGAGTGGAAACTATGGCTACACCTTC
TRBD2 TRBJ2-3 TRBV7-3 . CASSPTSGGLTDTQYF TGTGCCAGCAGCCCAACTAGCGGGGGGTTGACAGATACGCAGTATTTT
. TRBJ1-2 TRBV28 . CASSSGPGRYGYTF TGTGCCAGCAGTTCGGGACCAGGTCGTTATGGCTACACCTTC
. TRBJ1-3 TRBV5-6 . CASSALLSDWGSGNTIYF TGTGCCAGCAGCGCTCTTCTGTCTGATTGGGGCTCTGGAAACACCATATATTTT
. TRBJ2-5 TRBV5-1 . CASLRAGGETQYF TGCGCCAGCCTCAGGGCTGGGGGAGAGACCCAGTACTTC
. TRBJ2-1 TRBV15 . CATSSPGGFRNEQFF TGTGCCACCAGCAGCCCTGGGGGGTTCAGGAATGAGCAGTTCTTC
TRBD1 TRBJ2-5 TRBV11-2 . CASRPIPGQDYGTQYF TGTGCCAGCAGACCTATTCCGGGACAGGATTACGGGACCCAGTACTTC
. TRBJ1-6 TRBV11-2 . CASSGTRLLSLNNSPLHF TGTGCCAGCAGCGGCACTCGTCTCTTGTCGCTGAATAATTCACCCCTCCACTTT
TRBD1 TRBJ2-7 TRBV5-4 . CASSLDRVLGEQYF TGTGCCAGCAGCCTGGACAGGGTCTTGGGCGAGCAGTACTTC
. TRBJ1-2 TRBV28 . CASTRGYGYTF TGTGCCAGCACTCGGGGCTATGGCTACACCTTC
. TRBJ2-5 TRBV19 . CASSPESPGFGTQYF TGTGCCAGTAGTCCCGAATCCCCAGGCTTCGGGACCCAGTACTTC
TRBD1 TRBJ1-1 TRBV3-1/TRBV3-2 . CASSPGQVKGAFF TGTGCCAGCAGCCCGGGACAGGTGAAGGGAGCTTTCTTT
. TRBJ2-4 TRBV19 . CASSMDRRDIQYF TGTGCCAGTAGTATGGACAGGAGGGACATTCAGTACTTC
TRBD1 TRBJ2-3 TRBV7-3 . CASSSGQEGDTQYF TGTGCCAGCAGCTCCGGACAGGAAGGGGATACGCAGTATTTT
TRBD1 TRBJ1-2 TRBV10-3 . CAISEQTGSTNYGYTF TGTGCCATCAGTGAGCAGACAGGGAGCACTAACTATGGCTACACCTTC
. TRBJ1-4 TRBV10-3 few CAISVDLGSEKLFF TGTGCCATCAGTGTAGATTTGGGGAGTGAAAAACTGTTTTTT
. TRBJ1-2 TRBV3-1/TRBV3-2 . CASSQYGDGPYGYTF TGTGCCAGCAGCCAATACGGCGACGGGCCTTATGGCTACACCTTC
. TRBJ1-4 TRBV27 . CASSLTPAVTNEKLFF TGTGCCAGCAGCCTAACCCCCGCAGTTACTAATGAAAAACTGTTTTTT
TRBD1 TRBJ1-1 TRBV12-5 . CASGPGQGGTEAFF TGTGCTAGTGGACCCGGACAGGGCGGCACTGAAGCTTTCTTT
TRBD2 TRBJ2-3 TRBV29-1 . CSVVSGGVDTQYF TGCAGCGTTGTAAGCGGGGGGGTCGATACGCAGTATTTT
. TRBJ2-1 TRBV5-4 . CASSRHSAGTGTYNEQFF TGTGCCAGCAGCCGACACTCCGCCGGGACGGGAACCTACAATGAGCAGTTCTTC
TRBD2 TRBJ2-7 TRBV3-1/TRBV3-2 . CASSFGLAGNYEQYF TGTGCCAGCAGCTTCGGACTAGCGGGAAACTACGAGCAGTACTTC
TRBD1 TRBJ1-3 TRBV27 few CASSRVATGGYSGNTIYF TGTGCCAGCAGCCGGGTGGCGACAGGGGGTTACTCTGGAAACACCATATATTTT
. TRBJ1-1 TRBV5-4 . CASSLVSGVNTEAFF TGTGCCAGCAGCTTGGTTTCTGGGGTGAACACTGAAGCTTTCTTT
. TRBJ2-2 TRBV24-1 . CATSESTSPGELFF TGTGCCACCAGTGAGAGCACTAGCCCCGGGGAGCTGTTTTTT